A single TCR beta chain is shown here with its context. Everyone who took part was roughly 18 to 100 years old, and they came from 24 US areas. The data stem from a study of blood T cell repertoires in COVID-19. Study summary: PBMCs, B-cell-depleted T cells, or T cells were the source of the cDNA or gDNA that made up the material.

The authors' processing: Using reference gene primer amplification, nucleated cell counts were estimated. This table comes from immunoSEQ multiplex PCR, and its TCRdb copy is limited to in-frame clones, with some not included. V and J calls plus clone size are reproduced from that table; the DNA served to infer D and trimming. The table lists about 300,000 clones, nearly 90% of them singletons. The source of this sequence is a woman between 25 and 40 years old who had recovered from COVID-19. The sequenced material came from PBMCs or T cells enriched from blood (not recorded which).

CDR3 protein: CASSPPRTGKNIQYF. Here the CDR3 DNA reads TGTGCCAGCAGCCCCCCCCGGACAGGCAAAAACATTCAGTACTTC. The chain uses TRBV11-3 and TRBJ2-4, with 7 bases that match TRBD1. CDR1 and CDR2 from the germline V gene are SGHNT and YENEEA. The length of the CDR3 is 15 residues. The V gene end was trimmed by 5 bases and the J gene end by 3 bases; junction bases not matched to a gene: 7.